This T cell receptor beta chain was sequenced for a study of PD-1 blockade in classical Hodgkin lymphoma. Study information: The study gave patients nivolumab 3 mg/kg intravenously every 2 weeks. Study observations and caveats: No one has yet defined what causes the repertoire differences, which may be disease activity or prior therapy. Complete responders entered with baseline diversity on par with newly diagnosed patients, the results showed. Researchers reported that CD4+ TCR diversity, though not CD8+, rose significantly by C4D1.

Worth noting for this clone: The target antigen is unknown.

Time point given: cycle 4 day 1 (C4D1), after around six weeks of nivolumab. After autologous stem cell transplantation all patients relapsed, and prior brentuximab vedotin exposure differed between cohorts. There are 13 residues in the CDR3. Trimming removed 6 bases from V and 4 bases from J, with 10 bases in between. Germline V gene sequence: CDR1 MNHNS, CDR2 SASEGT. Assay: immunoSEQ multiplex PCR; the TCRdb copy retains only in-frame clones and omits some. The data contain 90,000 to 100,000 clones, 78% of them seen just once; the ten biggest clones take up over 7.5%. The J gene is TRBJ1-5, the V gene TRBV6-1, with TRBD1 as a possible D gene (5 bases). The sample here was peripheral blood mononuclear cells (PBMCs), taken before the fourth cycle of nivolumab. The receptor was isolated from a human donor with classical Hodgkin lymphoma. The CDR3 sequence is CASRPDRNQPQHF. The CDR3 nucleotides are TGTGCCAGCAGACCAGACAGAAATCAGCCCCAGCATTTT.